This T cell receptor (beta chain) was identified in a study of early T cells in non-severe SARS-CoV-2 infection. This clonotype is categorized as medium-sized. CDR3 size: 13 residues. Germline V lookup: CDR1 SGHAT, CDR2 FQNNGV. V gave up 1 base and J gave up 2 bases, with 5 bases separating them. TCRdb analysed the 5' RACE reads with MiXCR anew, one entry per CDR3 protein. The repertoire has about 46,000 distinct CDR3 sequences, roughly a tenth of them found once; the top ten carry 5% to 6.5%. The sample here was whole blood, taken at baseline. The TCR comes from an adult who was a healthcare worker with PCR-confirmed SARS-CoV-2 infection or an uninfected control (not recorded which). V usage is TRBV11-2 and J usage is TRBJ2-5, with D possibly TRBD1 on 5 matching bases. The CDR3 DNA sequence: TGTGCCAGCAGCTTAGGACAGCAAGAGACCCAGTACTTC. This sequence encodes CASSLGQQETQYF.